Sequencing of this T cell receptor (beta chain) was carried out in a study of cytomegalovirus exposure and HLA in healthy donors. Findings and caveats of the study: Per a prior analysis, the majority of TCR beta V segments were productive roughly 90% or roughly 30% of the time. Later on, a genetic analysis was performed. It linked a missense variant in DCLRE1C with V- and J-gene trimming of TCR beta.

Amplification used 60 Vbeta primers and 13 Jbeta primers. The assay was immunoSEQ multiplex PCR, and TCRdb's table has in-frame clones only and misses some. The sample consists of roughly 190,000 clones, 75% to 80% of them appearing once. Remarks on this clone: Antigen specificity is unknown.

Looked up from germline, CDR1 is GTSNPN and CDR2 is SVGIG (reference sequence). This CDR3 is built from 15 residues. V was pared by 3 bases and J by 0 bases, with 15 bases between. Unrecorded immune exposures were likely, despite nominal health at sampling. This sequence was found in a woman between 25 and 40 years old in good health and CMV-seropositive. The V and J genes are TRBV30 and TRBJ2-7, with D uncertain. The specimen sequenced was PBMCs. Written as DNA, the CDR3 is TGTGCCTGGAGAAGAGGAGAAGGTACCTCCTACGAGCAGTACTTC. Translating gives CAWRRGEGTSYEQYF. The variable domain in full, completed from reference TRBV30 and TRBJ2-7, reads SQTIHQWPATLVQPVGSPLSLECTVEGTSNPNLYWYRQAAGRGLQLLFYSVGIGQISSEVPQNLSASRPQDRQFILSSKKLLLSDSGFYLCAWRRGEGTSYEQYFGPGTRLTVT.